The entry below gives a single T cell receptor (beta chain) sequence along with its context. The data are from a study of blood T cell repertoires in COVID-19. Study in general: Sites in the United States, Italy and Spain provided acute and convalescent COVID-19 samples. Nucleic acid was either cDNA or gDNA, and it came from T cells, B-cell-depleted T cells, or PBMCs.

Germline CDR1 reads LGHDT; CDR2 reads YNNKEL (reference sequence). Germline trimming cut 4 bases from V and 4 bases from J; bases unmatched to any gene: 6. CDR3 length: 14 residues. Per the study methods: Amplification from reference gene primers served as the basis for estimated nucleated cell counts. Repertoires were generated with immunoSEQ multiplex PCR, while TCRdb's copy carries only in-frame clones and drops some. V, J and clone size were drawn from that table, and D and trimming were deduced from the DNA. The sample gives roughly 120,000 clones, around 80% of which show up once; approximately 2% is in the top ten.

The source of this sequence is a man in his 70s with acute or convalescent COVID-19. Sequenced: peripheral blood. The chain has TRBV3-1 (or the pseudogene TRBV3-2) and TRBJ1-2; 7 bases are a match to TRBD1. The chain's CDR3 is CASSPQGRLYGYTF. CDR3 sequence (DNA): TGTGCCAGCAGCCCACAGGGGCGCCTCTATGGCTACACCTTC.